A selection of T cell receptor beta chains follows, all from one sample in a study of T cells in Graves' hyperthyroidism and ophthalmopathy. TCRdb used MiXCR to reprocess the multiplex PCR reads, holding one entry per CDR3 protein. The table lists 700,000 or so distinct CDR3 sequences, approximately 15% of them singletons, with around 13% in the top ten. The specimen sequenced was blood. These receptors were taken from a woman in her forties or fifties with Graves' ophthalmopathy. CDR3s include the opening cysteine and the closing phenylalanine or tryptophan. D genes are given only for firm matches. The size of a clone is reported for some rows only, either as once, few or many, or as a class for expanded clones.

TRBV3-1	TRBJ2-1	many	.	CASSQVGNEQFF	TGTGCCAGCAGCCAAGTAGGCAATGAGCAGTTCTTC
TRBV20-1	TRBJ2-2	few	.	CSAREIDSSLYTGELFF	TGCAGTGCTAGAGAAATAGACTCGAGCCTATACACCGGGGAGCTGTTTTTT
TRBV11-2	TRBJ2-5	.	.	CASSFRQDRQETQYF	TGTGCCAGCAGCTTTCGACAGGACAGACAAGAGACCCAGTACTTC
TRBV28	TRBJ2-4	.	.	CASSFGDRKNIQYF	TGTGCCAGCAGTTTTGGGGATAGAAAAAACATTCAGTACTTC
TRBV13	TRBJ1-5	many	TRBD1	CASSLSGQGNQPQHF	TGTGCCAGCAGCTTAAGTGGACAGGGGAATCAGCCCCAGCATTTT
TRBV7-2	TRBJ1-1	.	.	CASKAVGGAGWSTEAFF	TGTGCCAGCAAGGCGGTTGGGGGGGCGGGGTGGAGCACTGAAGCTTTCTTT
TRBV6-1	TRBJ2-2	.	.	CASKVLGRNTGELFF	TGTGCCAGCAAGGTCCTCGGGAGGAACACCGGGGAGCTGTTTTTT
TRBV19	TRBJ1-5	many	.	CASSIRGATNQPQHF	TGTGCCAGTAGTATTCGAGGGGCCACAAATCAGCCCCAGCATTTT
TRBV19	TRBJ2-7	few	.	CASSIAITEQYEQYF	TGTGCCAGTAGTATAGCCATCACAGAACAATACGAGCAGTACTTC
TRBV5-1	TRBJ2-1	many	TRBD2	CASSLEGLAGVYEQFF	TGCGCCAGCAGCTTGGAGGGACTAGCGGGAGTCTATGAGCAGTTCTTC
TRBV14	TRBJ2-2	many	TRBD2	CASSSGLARNTGELFF	TGTGCCAGCAGCTCCGGACTAGCGAGGAACACCGGGGAGCTGTTTTTT
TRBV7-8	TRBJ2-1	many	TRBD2	CASSPPTSGSTLYNEQFF	TGTGCCAGCAGCCCGCCTACTAGCGGGAGTACCCTTTACAATGAGCAGTTCTTC
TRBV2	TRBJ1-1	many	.	CASSVETNTEAFF	TGTGCCAGCAGTGTCGAGACGAACACTGAAGCTTTCTTT
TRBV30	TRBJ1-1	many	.	CAWNLGDTEAFF	TGTGCCTGGAATCTAGGGGACACTGAAGCTTTCTTT
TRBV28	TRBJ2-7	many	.	CASSFVVLGGTSSYEQYF	TGTGCCAGCAGTTTTGTAGTTTTGGGCGGCACGAGCTCCTACGAGCAGTACTTC
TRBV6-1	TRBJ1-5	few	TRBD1	CASRGTGGHNQPQHF	TGTGCCAGCAGGGGAACAGGGGGCCACAATCAGCCCCAGCATTTT
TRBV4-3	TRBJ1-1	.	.	CASSPNWADTEAFF	TGCGCCAGCAGCCCCAATTGGGCTGACACTGAAGCTTTCTTT
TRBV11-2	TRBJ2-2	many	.	CASRPPGRGTGELFF	TGTGCCAGCAGACCCCCGGGACGGGGCACCGGGGAGCTGTTTTTT
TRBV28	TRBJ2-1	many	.	CASSRSGEAYNEQFF	TGTGCCAGCAGTAGGTCAGGTGAGGCCTACAATGAGCAGTTCTTC
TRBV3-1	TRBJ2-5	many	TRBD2	CASSQAPGLGSQETQYF	TGTGCCAGCAGCCAGGCCCCGGGACTAGGGTCGCAAGAGACCCAGTACTTC
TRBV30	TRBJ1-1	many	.	CAWSVGTGRTEAFF	TGTGCCTGGAGTGTAGGTACAGGACGAACTGAAGCTTTCTTT
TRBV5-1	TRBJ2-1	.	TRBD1	CASSLDPDRGQDEQFF	TGCGCCAGCAGCTTGGATCCGGACAGGGGGCAAGATGAGCAGTTCTTC
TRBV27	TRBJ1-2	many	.	CASSLSGWNYGYTF	TGTGCCAGCAGTTTATCAGGCTGGAACTATGGCTACACCTTC
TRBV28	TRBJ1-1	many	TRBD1	CASSLQGRGITEAFF	TGTGCCAGCAGCCTACAGGGGCGGGGGATCACTGAAGCTTTCTTT
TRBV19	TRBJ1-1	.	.	CASNKGLNTEAFF	TGTGCCAGTAATAAGGGTCTGAACACTGAAGCTTTCTTT
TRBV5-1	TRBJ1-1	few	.	CASSLGVPTEAFF	TGCGCCAGCAGCTTGGGGGTACCCACTGAAGCTTTCTTT
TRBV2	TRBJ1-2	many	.	CASTHTGSNYGYTF	TGTGCCAGCACTCACACAGGGTCTAACTATGGCTACACCTTC
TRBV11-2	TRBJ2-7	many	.	CASSLVVSPYEQYF	TGTGCCAGCAGCTTAGTAGTATCTCCTTACGAGCAGTACTTC
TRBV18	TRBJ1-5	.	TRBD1	CASSRGTGPNQPQHF	TGTGCCAGCTCACGAGGGACAGGGCCTAATCAGCCCCAGCATTTT
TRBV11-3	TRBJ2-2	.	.	CASTPVWGVGTGELFF	TGTGCCAGCACCCCAGTTTGGGGTGTGGGCACCGGGGAGCTGTTTTTT
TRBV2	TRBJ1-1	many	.	CASTGRGGLYAFF	TGTGCCAGCACCGGGCGGGGTGGTTTGTATGCTTTCTTT
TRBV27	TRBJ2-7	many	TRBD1	CASSFRGLVPYEQYF	TGTGCCAGCAGTTTCAGGGGGCTCGTACCCTACGAGCAGTACTTC
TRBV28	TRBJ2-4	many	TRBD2	CATSGGLNGLAIQYF	TGTGCCACCTCGGGGGGGCTTAACGGCTTGGCCATTCAGTACTTC
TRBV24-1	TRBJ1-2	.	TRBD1	CATSGSPGQDYGYTF	TGTGCCACCAGTGGAAGTCCGGGACAGGACTATGGCTACACCTTC